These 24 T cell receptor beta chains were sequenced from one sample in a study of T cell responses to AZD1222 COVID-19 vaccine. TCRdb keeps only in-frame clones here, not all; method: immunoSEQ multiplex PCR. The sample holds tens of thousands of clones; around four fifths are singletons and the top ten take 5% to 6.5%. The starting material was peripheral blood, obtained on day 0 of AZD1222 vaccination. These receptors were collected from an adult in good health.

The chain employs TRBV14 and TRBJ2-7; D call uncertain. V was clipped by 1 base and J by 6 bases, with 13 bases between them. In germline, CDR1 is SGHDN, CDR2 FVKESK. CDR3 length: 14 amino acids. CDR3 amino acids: CASSQGGFRREQYF. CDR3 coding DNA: TGTGCCAGCAGCCAAGGCGGCTTTAGACGCGAGCAGTACTTC.

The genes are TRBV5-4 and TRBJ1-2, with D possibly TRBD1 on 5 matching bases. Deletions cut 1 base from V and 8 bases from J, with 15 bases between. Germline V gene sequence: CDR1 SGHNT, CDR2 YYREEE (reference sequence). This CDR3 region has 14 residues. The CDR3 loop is CASSLFGARAGYTF. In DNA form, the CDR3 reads TGTGCCAGCAGCTTGTTCGGGGCTCGCGCGGGCTACACCTTC.

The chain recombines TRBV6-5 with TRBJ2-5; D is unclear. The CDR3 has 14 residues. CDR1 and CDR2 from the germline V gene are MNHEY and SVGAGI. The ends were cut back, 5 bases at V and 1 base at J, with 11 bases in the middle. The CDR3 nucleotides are TGTGCCAGCAGTCTTTCGCAGTCCCAAGAGACCCAGTACTTC. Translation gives CASSLSQSQETQYF.

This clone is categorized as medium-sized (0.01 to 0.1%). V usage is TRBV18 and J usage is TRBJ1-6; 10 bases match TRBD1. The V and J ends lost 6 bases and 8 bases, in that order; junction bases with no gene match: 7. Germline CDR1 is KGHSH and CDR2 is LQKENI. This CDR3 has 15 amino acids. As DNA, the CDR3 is TGTGCCAGCTCCAGGGACAGGGGAGGGGATTCACCCCTCCACTTT. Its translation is CASSRDRGGDSPLHF.

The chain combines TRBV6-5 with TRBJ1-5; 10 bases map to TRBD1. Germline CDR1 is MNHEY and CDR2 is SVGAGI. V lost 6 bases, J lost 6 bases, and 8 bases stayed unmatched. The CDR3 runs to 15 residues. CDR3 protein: CASSPGQGFSQPQHF. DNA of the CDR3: TGTGCCAGCAGCCCGGGACAGGGGTTTAGTCAGCCCCAGCATTTT.

The CDR3 coding sequence is TGTGCCAGTAGTGACCCAGGGGTGCGCACAGATACGCAGTATTTT. Its protein is CASSDPGVRTDTQYF. This rearrangement joins TRBV19 to TRBJ2-3, with D possibly matching TRBD1 (6 bases). Per germline, CDR1 LNHDA and CDR2 SQIVND (reference sequence). Trimming took off 5 bases at V and 1 base at J, with 13 bases between the two ends. The CDR3 length is 15 residues.

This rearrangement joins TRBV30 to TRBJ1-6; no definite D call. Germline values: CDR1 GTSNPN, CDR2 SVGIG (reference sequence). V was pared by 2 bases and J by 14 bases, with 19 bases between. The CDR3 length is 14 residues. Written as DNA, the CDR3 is TGTGCCTGGAGTTCTCGAGGCCCTGTCCGGTCCCTCCACTTT. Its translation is CAWSSRGPVRSLHF.

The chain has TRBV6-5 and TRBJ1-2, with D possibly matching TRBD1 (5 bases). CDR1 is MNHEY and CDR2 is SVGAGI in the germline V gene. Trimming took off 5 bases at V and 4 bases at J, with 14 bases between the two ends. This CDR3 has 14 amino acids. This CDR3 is CASSRGRGAYGYTF. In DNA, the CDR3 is TGTGCCAGCAGTCGGGGAAGGGGTGCCTATGGCTACACCTTC.

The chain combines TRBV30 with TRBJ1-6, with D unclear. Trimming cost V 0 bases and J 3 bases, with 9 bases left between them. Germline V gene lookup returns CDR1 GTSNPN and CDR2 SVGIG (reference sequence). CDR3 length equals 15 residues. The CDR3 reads CAWSVGQNYNSPLHF. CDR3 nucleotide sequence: TGTGCCTGGAGTGTGGGTCAGAACTATAATTCACCCCTCCACTTT.

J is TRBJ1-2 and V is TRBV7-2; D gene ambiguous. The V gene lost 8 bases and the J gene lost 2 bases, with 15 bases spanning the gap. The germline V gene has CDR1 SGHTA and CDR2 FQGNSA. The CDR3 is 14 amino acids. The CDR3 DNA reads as TGTGCCAGCTGCCCTCGGAACTACAACTATGGCTACACCTTC. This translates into CASCPRNYNYGYTF.

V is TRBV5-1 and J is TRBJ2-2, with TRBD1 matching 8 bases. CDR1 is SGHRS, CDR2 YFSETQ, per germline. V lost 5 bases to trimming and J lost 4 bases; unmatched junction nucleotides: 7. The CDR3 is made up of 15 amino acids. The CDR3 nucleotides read TGCGCCAGCAGAACGACAGGGGCGGGCACCGGGGAGCTGTTTTTT. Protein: CASRTTGAGTGELFF.

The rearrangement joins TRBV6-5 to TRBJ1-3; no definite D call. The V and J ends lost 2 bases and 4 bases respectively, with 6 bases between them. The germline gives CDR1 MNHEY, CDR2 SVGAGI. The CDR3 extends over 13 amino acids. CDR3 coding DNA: TGTGCCAGCAGTTACAGTGGAGGAAACACCATATATTTT. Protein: CASSYSGGNTIYF.

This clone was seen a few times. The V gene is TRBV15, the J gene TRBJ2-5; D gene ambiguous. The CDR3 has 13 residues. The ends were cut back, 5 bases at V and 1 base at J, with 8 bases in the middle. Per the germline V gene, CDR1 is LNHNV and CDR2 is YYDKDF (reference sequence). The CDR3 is CATSVRGQETQYF. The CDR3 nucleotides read TGTGCCACCAGCGTCCGTGGCCAAGAGACCCAGTACTTC.

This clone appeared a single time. CDR3 coding DNA: TGTGCCAGCAGCCAAGACGTCCGGACAGCTTCGGGTGAAAAACTGTTTTTT. Its protein is CASSQDVRTASGEKLFF. V and J are TRBV3-1 (or the pseudogene TRBV3-2) and TRBJ1-4, with D tentatively TRBD1 (6 bases). Per germline, CDR1 LGHDT and CDR2 YNNKEL (reference sequence). This CDR3 is built from 17 residues. V lost 0 bases and J 7 bases, leaving 18 bases between the germline ends.

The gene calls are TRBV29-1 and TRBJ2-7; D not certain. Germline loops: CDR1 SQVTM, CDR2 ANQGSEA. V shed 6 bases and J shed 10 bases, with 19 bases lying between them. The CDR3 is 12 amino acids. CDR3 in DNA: TGCAGCGTCGGCGACCAAGGCTACCCTCAGTACGTC. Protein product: CSVGDQGYPQYV.

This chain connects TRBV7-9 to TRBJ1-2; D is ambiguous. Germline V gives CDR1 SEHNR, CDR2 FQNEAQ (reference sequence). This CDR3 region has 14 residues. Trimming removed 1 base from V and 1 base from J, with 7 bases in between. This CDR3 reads CASSLEANNYGYTF. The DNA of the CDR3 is TGTGCCAGCAGCTTAGAGGCCAATAACTATGGCTACACCTTC.

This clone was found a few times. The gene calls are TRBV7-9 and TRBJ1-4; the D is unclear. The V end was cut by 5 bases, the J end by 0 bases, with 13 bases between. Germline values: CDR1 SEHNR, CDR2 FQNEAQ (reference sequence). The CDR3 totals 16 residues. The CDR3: CASSPHTDPTNEKLFF. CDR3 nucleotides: TGTGCCAGCAGCCCCCATACAGACCCAACTAATGAAAAACTGTTTTTT.

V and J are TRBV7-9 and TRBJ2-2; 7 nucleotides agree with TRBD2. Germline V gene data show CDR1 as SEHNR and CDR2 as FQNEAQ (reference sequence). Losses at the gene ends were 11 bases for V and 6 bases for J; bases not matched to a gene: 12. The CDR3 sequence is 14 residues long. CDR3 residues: CAPGAGEVPGELFF. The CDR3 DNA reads TGTGCCCCTGGGGCGGGAGAGGTTCCCGGGGAGCTGTTTTTT.

The CDR3 DNA reads TGTGCCAGCAGCCGCCTCGACAGACCCTACGAGCAGTACGTC. Protein sequence: CASSRLDRPYEQYV. The rearrangement links TRBV5-5 to TRBJ2-7; weak D call: TRBD1 (5 bases). The CDR3 runs 14 residues. Germline V gene sequence: CDR1 SGHKS, CDR2 YYEKEE (reference sequence). V shed 4 bases and J shed 2 bases, with 13 bases lying between them.

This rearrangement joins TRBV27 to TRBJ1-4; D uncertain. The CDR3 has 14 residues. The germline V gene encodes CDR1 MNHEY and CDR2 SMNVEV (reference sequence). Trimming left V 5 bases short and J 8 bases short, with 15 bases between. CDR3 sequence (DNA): TGTGCCAGCAGTCCCACATCAAGGAGGGAAAAACTGTTTTTT. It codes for CASSPTSRREKLFF.

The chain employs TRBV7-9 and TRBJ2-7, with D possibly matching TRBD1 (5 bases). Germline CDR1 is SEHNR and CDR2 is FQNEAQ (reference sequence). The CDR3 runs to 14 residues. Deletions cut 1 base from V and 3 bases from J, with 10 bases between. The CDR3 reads CASSLVGVDYEQYF. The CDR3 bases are TGTGCCAGCAGCTTAGTAGGGGTTGACTACGAGCAGTACTTC. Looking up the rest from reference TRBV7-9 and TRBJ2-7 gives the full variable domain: DTGVSQNPRHKITKRGQNVTFRCDPISEHNRLYWYRQTLGQGPEFLTYFQNEAQLEKSRLLSDRFSAERPKGSFSTLEIQRTEQGDSAMYLCASSLVGVDYEQYFGPGTRLTVT.

DNA of the CDR3: TGTGCCAGCTCACCCCCGGGACAGACCTACAATGAGCAGTTCTTC. It is translated as CASSPPGQTYNEQFF. The chain couples TRBV18 to TRBJ2-1, with 7 positions matching TRBD1. The V gene end was trimmed by 3 bases and the J gene end by 2 bases; junction bases not matched to a gene: 4. The CDR3 contains 15 residues. Looked up from germline, CDR1 is KGHSH and CDR2 is LQKENI.

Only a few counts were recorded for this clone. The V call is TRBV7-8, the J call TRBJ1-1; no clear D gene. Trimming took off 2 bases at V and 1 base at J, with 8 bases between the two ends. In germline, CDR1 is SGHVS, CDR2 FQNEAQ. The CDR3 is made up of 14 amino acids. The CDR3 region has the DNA TGTGCCAGCAGCTTATGGACGGCGAACACTGAAGCTTTCTTT. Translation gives CASSLWTANTEAFF. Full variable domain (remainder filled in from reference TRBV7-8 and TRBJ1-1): GAGVSQSPRYKVAKRGQDVALRCDPISGHVSLFWYQQALGQGPEFLTYFQNEAQLDKSGLPSDRFFAERPEGSVSTLKIQRTQQEDSAVYLCASSLWTANTEAFFGQGTRLTVV.

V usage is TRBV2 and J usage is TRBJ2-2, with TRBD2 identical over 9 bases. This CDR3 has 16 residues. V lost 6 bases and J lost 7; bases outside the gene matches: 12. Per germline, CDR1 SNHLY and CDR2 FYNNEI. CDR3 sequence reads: CASSEGASGEGGELFF. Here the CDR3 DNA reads TGTGCCAGCAGCGAGGGGGCTAGCGGGGAAGGCGGGGAGCTGTTTTTT.